The clone carrying this T cell receptor (beta chain) has only one observation. The data belong to a study of control samples from healthy donors and cancer patients. Profiled with immunoSEQ multiplex PCR; TCRdb holds only in-frame clones, not every one. Seen here are tens of thousands of clones, about 90% observed once, and the top ten hold around 18%. The CDR3 totals 17 residues. Deletions cut 0 bases from V and 0 bases from J, with 10 bases between. CDR1 is SGDLS and CDR2 is YYNGEE in the germline V gene. This receptor was identified in a man in his forties or fifties in good health. What was sequenced was blood. The rearrangement uses TRBV9 and TRBJ2-6; D ambiguous. Written as DNA, the CDR3 is TGTGCCAGCAGCGTAGCTCAGGTGGACTCTGGGGCCAACGTCCTGACTTTC. It specifies CASSVAQVDSGANVLTF.